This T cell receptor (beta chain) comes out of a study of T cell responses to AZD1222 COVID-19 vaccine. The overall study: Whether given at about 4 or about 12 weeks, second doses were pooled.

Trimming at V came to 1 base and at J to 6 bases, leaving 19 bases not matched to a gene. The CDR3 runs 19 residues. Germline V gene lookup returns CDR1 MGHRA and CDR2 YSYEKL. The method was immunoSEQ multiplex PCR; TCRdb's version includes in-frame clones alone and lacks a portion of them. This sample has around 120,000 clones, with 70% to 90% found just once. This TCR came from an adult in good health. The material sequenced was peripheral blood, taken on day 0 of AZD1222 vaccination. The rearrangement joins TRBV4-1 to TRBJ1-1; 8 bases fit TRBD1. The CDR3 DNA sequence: TGCGCCAGCAGCCAAGTTCGTCGGCAGGGGGCCCGAGGAGGGGCTGAAGCTTTCTTT. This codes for CASSQVRRQGARGGAEAFF.